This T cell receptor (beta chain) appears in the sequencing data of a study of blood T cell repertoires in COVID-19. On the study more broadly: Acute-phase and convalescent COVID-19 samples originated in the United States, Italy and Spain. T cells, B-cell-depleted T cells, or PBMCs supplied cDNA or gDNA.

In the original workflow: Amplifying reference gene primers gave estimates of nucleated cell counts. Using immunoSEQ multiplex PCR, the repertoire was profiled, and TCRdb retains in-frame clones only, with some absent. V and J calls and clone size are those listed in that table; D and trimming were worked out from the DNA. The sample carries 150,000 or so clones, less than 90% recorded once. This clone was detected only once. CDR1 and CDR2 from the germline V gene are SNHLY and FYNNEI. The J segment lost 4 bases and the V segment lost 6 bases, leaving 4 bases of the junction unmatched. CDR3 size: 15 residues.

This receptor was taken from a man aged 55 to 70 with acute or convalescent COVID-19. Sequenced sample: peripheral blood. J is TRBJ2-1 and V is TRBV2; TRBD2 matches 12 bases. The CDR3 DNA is TGTGCCAGCAGACTAGCGGGGGGACCTTACAATGAGCAGTTCTTC. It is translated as CASRLAGGPYNEQFF.